The source of this T cell receptor (beta chain) is a study of long-term antiretroviral therapy in people with HIV. General study points: HIV repertoires covered narrower CDR3 length ranges than controls did. Even long-term ART left TRB diversity below transplant donor controls, despite gains.

As regards this clone: The target antigen is unknown.

Trimming took 7 bases from V and 3 from J, leaving 12 bases between them. Germline V gene data show CDR1 as MNHEY and CDR2 as SVGAGI. CDR3 size: 13 residues. Sequencing used immunoSEQ v3.0 at survey level. Generated by immunoSEQ multiplex PCR, the TCRdb table keeps only in-frame clones and is missing some. The data contain around 19,000 clones, around 87% of them seen just once; the ten biggest clones take up 2.5% to 3.5%. Source: unsorted PBMCs, taken 2.6 years after starting antiretroviral therapy. The receptor was derived from a woman in her 50s with HIV. The chain is built from TRBV6-5 and TRBJ2-5; D might be TRBD2 (6 bases). CDR3: CASKDYGKETQYF. CDR3 DNA sequence: TGTGCCAGCAAGGACTACGGGAAAGAGACCCAGTACTTC.